A selection of T cell receptor beta chains follows, all from one sample in a study of blood T cells in healthy people across ages. TCRdb re-derived calls from the 5' RACE reads in MiXCR, one entry per CDR3 protein. The data contain some 1,800,000 distinct CDR3 sequences, 35% to 50% of them singletons. Sequenced material: blood. These receptors came from a human donor in good health. Both conserved end residues are part of each CDR3. Each record gives: CDR3 DNA, CDR3 protein, clone size, J gene, D gene, V gene. D genes are given only for firm matches. Rows may omit the clone size; those that give it use once, few, many or a size class.

TGTGCCAGCAGCGTAGTAGAGAGTCGGGAGCAGTACTTC | CASSVVESREQYF | NA | TRBJ2-5 | NA | TRBV9
TGTGCCAGCAGCGCCAACACGACCCCCCAGCATTTT | CASSANTTPQHF | once | TRBJ1-5 | NA | TRBV12-3/TRBV12-4
TGCAGTGCTACCCGGAGGGCCTCAGCTAACTATGGCTACACCTTC | CSATRRASANYGYTF | few | TRBJ1-2 | NA | TRBV20-1
TGCAGTGCTGGAGGATTTGGGCCGTACCAAGAGACCCAGTACTTC | CSAGGFGPYQETQYF | NA | TRBJ2-5 | NA | TRBV20-1
TGTGCCAGCCTTGTCGCGGGCGTGAACACTGAAGCTTTCTTT | CASLVAGVNTEAFF | NA | TRBJ1-1 | NA | TRBV7-9
TGTGCCAGCTCATCACAGGGAACCGACTACGAGCAGTACTTC | CASSSQGTDYEQYF | NA | TRBJ2-7 | NA | TRBV18
TGTGCCAGCAGCGTAGCCGTTTCAACTGAAAAACTGTTTTTT | CASSVAVSTEKLFF | NA | TRBJ1-4 | NA | TRBV9
TGCAGCGTTGAATCTACAGGAATGGGCTATGGCTACACCTTC | CSVESTGMGYGYTF | NA | TRBJ1-2 | NA | TRBV29-1
TGCAGTGCCTTCCCCACCACATTCGGGCTTGAAAAACTGTTTTTT | CSAFPTTFGLEKLFF | NA | TRBJ1-4 | NA | TRBV20-1
TGTGCCAGCAGCGTAGGTGCCCCTGGGGGCAATGAGCAGTTCTTC | CASSVGAPGGNEQFF | NA | TRBJ2-1 | NA | TRBV9
TGTGCCAGCAGCGATCGGGGCGCGGGGGTGTATGGCTACACCTTC | CASSDRGAGVYGYTF | once | TRBJ1-2 | NA | TRBV6-2/TRBV6-3
TGTGCCAGCAGCAAAAAGTCCCGGGACAGGGGACGCGAGCAGTACTTC | CASSKKSRDRGREQYF | NA | TRBJ2-7 | NA | TRBV21-1
TGTGCCAGCAGCGCCTTGAAAGGCCGAGCCAAAAACATTCAGTACTTC | CASSALKGRAKNIQYF | NA | TRBJ2-4 | NA | TRBV21-1
TGTGCCAGCAGCCTCGGTCCCACCTACGAGCAGTACTTC | CASSLGPTYEQYF | many | TRBJ2-7 | NA | TRBV5-1
TGCGCCAGCAGCCAAGATGTCTACAGGGCTGGGGCCAACGTCCTGACTTTC | CASSQDVYRAGANVLTF | few | TRBJ2-6 | NA | TRBV4-3
TGTGCTAGTGGTTCAACCGGGACAGGATACCAAGAGACCCAGTACTTC | CASGSTGTGYQETQYF | NA | TRBJ2-5 | TRBD1 | TRBV12-5
TGTGCCAGCAGCTTTAGGACAGGGGGGAGGAATTCACCCCTCCACTTT | CASSFRTGGRNSPLHF | few | TRBJ1-6 | TRBD1 | TRBV7-2
TGTGCCAGCAGCGTTGGGACAGCGCGAACCTACGAGCAGTACTTC | CASSVGTARTYEQYF | few | TRBJ2-7 | TRBD1 | TRBV3-1
TGTGCCAGCAGTTCGTTCCAGGGGAACATTCAGTACTTC | CASSSFQGNIQYF | few | TRBJ2-4 | NA | TRBV12-3/TRBV12-4
TGTGCCAGCAGTTACAGGGACGGACGAAAGACCTACGAGCAGTACTTC | CASSYRDGRKTYEQYF | few | TRBJ2-7 | NA | TRBV6-2/TRBV6-3
TGTGCCAGCAGCTTTGGTAGTGAGCAGTTCTTC | CASSFGSEQFF | many | TRBJ2-1 | NA | TRBV13
TGCAGTGCTAGAGATCCAGGGCCCGGACGAGCTTTCTTT | CSARDPGPGRAFF | NA | TRBJ1-1 | NA | TRBV20-1
TGTGCCAGCAGTTGGGACGTCTACAATGAGCAGTTCTTC | CASSWDVYNEQFF | NA | TRBJ2-1 | NA | TRBV5-1
TGCGCCAGCAGCTTGTATGTGACAGGGGTTAAGCAGTACTTC | CASSLYVTGVKQYF | few | TRBJ2-7 | TRBD1 | TRBV5-1
TGTGCCAGCAGTTTATCCGCGCTGACTGAAGCTTTCTTT | CASSLSALTEAFF | few | TRBJ1-1 | NA | TRBV28
TGTGCCAGCAGTTTCGTCGCGGGATCCTACAATGAGCAGTACTTC | CASSFVAGSYNEQYF | NA | TRBJ2-7 | NA | TRBV27
TGTGCCACCAGTGCTAAAGACAGGCGGGACACAGATACGCAGTATTTT | CATSAKDRRDTDTQYF | NA | TRBJ2-3 | NA | TRBV24-1
TGTGCCAGCAGCCAAGAGTTCGCAGGGGAAGGGGGCTACACCTTC | CASSQEFAGEGGYTF | NA | TRBJ1-2 | NA | TRBV4-2
TGTGCCAGCAGCTTGCATGGCAGAAATCAGCCCCAGCATTTT | CASSLHGRNQPQHF | NA | TRBJ1-5 | NA | TRBV5-6
TGTGCCAGCAGCCAAGTCGCGCGGGGGGGTGGCAATGAGCAGTTCTTC | CASSQVARGGGNEQFF | NA | TRBJ2-1 | TRBD2 | TRBV4-2
TGTGCCAGCAGCTTCGGGGATAAGGGCACTGAAGCTTTCTTT | CASSFGDKGTEAFF | NA | TRBJ1-1 | NA | TRBV7-9
TGCAGTGCTTCGGGACAGATGAACACTGAAGCTTTCTTT | CSASGQMNTEAFF | few | TRBJ1-1 | TRBD1 | TRBV20-1
TGTGCCAGCAGCCAAAGGACCGGCGGTGACTATGGCTACACCTTC | CASSQRTGGDYGYTF | few | TRBJ1-2 | NA | TRBV4-2
TGTGCCACCAGCAGAGATTTGGGCAGGGCCGAGGGCTACACCTTC | CATSRDLGRAEGYTF | NA | TRBJ1-2 | NA | TRBV15
NA | CTSSTSGPHSEQYF | NA | TRBJ2-4 | NA | TRBV6-2/TRBV6-3
TGTGCCAGCAGTTTTATGACCCTAGGGGACACTGAAGCTTTCTTT | CASSFMTLGDTEAFF | NA | TRBJ1-1 | NA | TRBV5-6
TGTGCCAGCAGTTTGAGGTTAGGACAGGGGGCTCCTGGCTACACCTTC | CASSLRLGQGAPGYTF | few | TRBJ1-2 | TRBD1 | TRBV12-3/TRBV12-4
TGTGCCAGCAGTTTTGATAATGGTTACTCTGGGGCCAACGTCCTGACTTTC | CASSFDNGYSGANVLTF | NA | TRBJ2-6 | NA | TRBV27
TGTGCCAGCAGCCCCAGCCGGGGGCAGGGCCACGAGCAGTACTTC | CASSPSRGQGHEQYF | NA | TRBJ2-7 | NA | TRBV11-1
TGCAGCGTTACCAACGAGGGGGCGCGAACTTTCTTT | CSVTNEGARTFF | NA | TRBJ1-1 | TRBD1 | TRBV29-1
TGCAGCGGTGGGAAGGGAGACACTGAAGCTTTCTTT | CSGGKGDTEAFF | NA | TRBJ1-1 | NA | TRBV29-1
TGTGCCAGCAGCTTACCCTGGGAGGACTCACCTTACCTCACAGATACGCAGTATTTT | CASSLPWEDSPYLTDTQYF | few | TRBJ2-3 | NA | TRBV11-1
TGTGCCAGCAGTTACTCCGGTGCCCATAATGAAAAACTGTTTTTT | CASSYSGAHNEKLFF | few | TRBJ1-4 | NA | TRBV6-5